Listed below are T cell receptor beta chains from one sample, sequenced in a study of blood T cell repertoires in COVID-19. Sequencing used immunoSEQ multiplex PCR; TCRdb keeps in-frame clones, though not all of them. Of some 100,000 clones in the sample, around four fifths were seen once. The sequenced material came from peripheral blood. The receptors shown here come from a woman between 70 and 85 years old with acute or convalescent COVID-19. Both conserved end residues are part of each CDR3. A D gene is named only where the DNA matches it firmly. Where a row states a size, it is once, few, many or the class of an expanded clone; other rows omit it.

V gene: TRBV6-2/TRBV6-3
CDR3 length: 16
J gene: TRBJ1-4
D gene: .
clone size: .
CDR3 DNA: TGTGCCAGCAGCGACCCTGGAGCGGGACTACATGAAAAACTGTTTTTT
CDR3 protein: CASSDPGAGLHEKLFF

V gene: TRBV12-5
CDR3 length: 16
J gene: TRBJ1-1
D gene: .
clone size: few
CDR3 DNA: TGTGCTAGTGGTGCCCCCTCGGGGGGCGGGAACACTGAAGCTTTCTTT
CDR3 protein: CASGAPSGGGNTEAFF

V gene: TRBV7-3
CDR3 length: 15
J gene: TRBJ2-1
D gene: TRBD2
clone size: few
CDR3 DNA: TGTGCCAGCAGCTTAACCGGGGGGGACCCCAATGAGCAGTTCTTC
CDR3 protein: CASSLTGGDPNEQFF

V gene: TRBV28
CDR3 length: 15
J gene: TRBJ1-5
D gene: .
clone size: few
CDR3 DNA: TGTGCCAGCAGTTTACCCGGGAAAGGCAGACAGCCCCAGCATTTT
CDR3 protein: CASSLPGKGRQPQHF

V gene: TRBV9
CDR3 length: 15
J gene: TRBJ1-2
D gene: .
clone size: .
CDR3 DNA: TGTGCCCGCAGCGTAGGGGGAGGGGGGACCCATGGCTACACCTTC
CDR3 protein: CARSVGGGGTHGYTF

V gene: TRBV5-3
CDR3 length: 17
J gene: TRBJ1-1
D gene: .
clone size: .
CDR3 DNA: TGTGCCAGAAGCTTGGCGGCGGAGGGTTTCCGAAACACTGAAGCTTTCTTT
CDR3 protein: CARSLAAEGFRNTEAFF

V gene: TRBV13
CDR3 length: 13
J gene: TRBJ1-2
D gene: TRBD1
clone size: .
CDR3 DNA: TGTGCCAGCAGCCAAGGACAGGGTTTTGGCTACACCTTC
CDR3 protein: CASSQGQGFGYTF

V gene: TRBV14
CDR3 length: 14
J gene: TRBJ2-3
D gene: .
clone size: once
CDR3 DNA: TGTGCCAGCAGCCAACCGACAGGAACAGATACGCAGTATTTT
CDR3 protein: CASSQPTGTDTQYF

V gene: TRBV6-1
CDR3 length: 13
J gene: TRBJ1-2
D gene: .
clone size: .
CDR3 DNA: TGTGCCAGCAGTGAAGTGGTGGAGGGGGGCTACACCTTC
CDR3 protein: CASSEVVEGGYTF

V gene: TRBV12-3/TRBV12-4
CDR3 length: 12
J gene: TRBJ2-3
D gene: .
clone size: .
CDR3 DNA: TGTGCCAGCACCACCTCTAGGAATACGCAGTATTTT
CDR3 protein: CASTTSRNTQYF

V gene: TRBV7-2
CDR3 length: 12
J gene: TRBJ1-5
D gene: .
clone size: .
CDR3 DNA: TGTGCCAGCAGGGAGAGCAATCAGCCCCAGCATTTT
CDR3 protein: CASRESNQPQHF

V gene: TRBV5-5
CDR3 length: 14
J gene: TRBJ1-2
D gene: .
clone size: few
CDR3 DNA: TGTGCCAGCAGCTCGACAGAGTCTAACTATGGCTACACCTTC
CDR3 protein: CASSSTESNYGYTF

V gene: TRBV5-3
CDR3 length: 15
J gene: TRBJ1-4
D gene: .
clone size: .
CDR3 DNA: TGTGCCAGAAGCTCCTTACCGGTGGTTAATGAAAAACTGTTTTTT
CDR3 protein: CARSSLPVVNEKLFF

V gene: TRBV19
CDR3 length: 16
J gene: TRBJ1-1
D gene: TRBD1
clone size: .
CDR3 DNA: TGTGCCAGTAGGGCCAGGACAGGGGGAAAGGAAACTGAAGCTTTCTTT
CDR3 protein: CASRARTGGKETEAFF

V gene: TRBV2
CDR3 length: 15
J gene: TRBJ1-1
D gene: TRBD1
clone size: .
CDR3 DNA: TGTGCCAGCAGTGAAGGGACAGGAGGAAACACTGAAGCTTTCTTT
CDR3 protein: CASSEGTGGNTEAFF

V gene: TRBV7-3
CDR3 length: 15
J gene: TRBJ2-3
D gene: TRBD2
clone size: few
CDR3 DNA: TGTGCCAGCAGCTTAGTGGGACTAGTGGCAGATACGCAGTATTTT
CDR3 protein: CASSLVGLVADTQYF

V gene: TRBV11-2
CDR3 length: 13
J gene: TRBJ1-2
D gene: .
clone size: .
CDR3 DNA: TGTGCCAGCAGCTTAGAAGGGGTTATTGGCTACACCTTC
CDR3 protein: CASSLEGVIGYTF

V gene: TRBV5-1
CDR3 length: 15
J gene: TRBJ1-4
D gene: .
clone size: .
CDR3 DNA: TGCGCCAGCAGCCACACCGCGGGACGGAGTGAAAAACTGTTTTTT
CDR3 protein: CASSHTAGRSEKLFF

V gene: TRBV7-2
CDR3 length: 14
J gene: TRBJ2-3
D gene: TRBD2
clone size: .
CDR3 DNA: TGTGCCAGCAGCTCCGGGGGGGATGCAGATACGCAGTATTTT
CDR3 protein: CASSSGGDADTQYF

V gene: TRBV4-1
CDR3 length: 15
J gene: TRBJ1-2
D gene: .
clone size: .
CDR3 DNA: TGCGCCAGCAGCCAAGAAGAAAGGACAGACTATGGCTACACCTTC
CDR3 protein: CASSQEERTDYGYTF

V gene: TRBV7-6
CDR3 length: 15
J gene: TRBJ2-2
D gene: .
clone size: .
CDR3 DNA: TGTGCCAGCAGCTCAGACAGCACGAACACCGGGGAGCTGTTTTTT
CDR3 protein: CASSSDSTNTGELFF

V gene: TRBV15
CDR3 length: 17
J gene: TRBJ2-3
D gene: .
clone size: .
CDR3 DNA: TGTGCCACCAGCAGAGATAGGGCAGCTACCGGGGCAGATACGCAGTATTTT
CDR3 protein: CATSRDRAATGADTQYF

V gene: TRBV4-3
CDR3 length: 13
J gene: TRBJ1-5
D gene: .
clone size: .
CDR3 DNA: TGCGCCAGCAGCCAAGATCTCAATCAGCCCCAGCATTTT
CDR3 protein: CASSQDLNQPQHF

V gene: TRBV3-1/TRBV3-2
CDR3 length: 16
J gene: TRBJ2-1
D gene: .
clone size: few
CDR3 DNA: TGTGCCAGCAGCCAAGACAGGGGCAAGGGGCCAATTGAGCAGTTCTTC
CDR3 protein: CASSQDRGKGPIEQFF

V gene: TRBV3-1/TRBV3-2
CDR3 length: 12
J gene: TRBJ1-1
D gene: .
clone size: .
CDR3 DNA: TGTGCCAGCAGCCCTAAGGGGACTGAAGCTTTCTTT
CDR3 protein: CASSPKGTEAFF

V gene: TRBV7-2
CDR3 length: 14
J gene: TRBJ1-5
D gene: TRBD1
clone size: .
CDR3 DNA: TGTGCCAGCAGCTGGGACAGGGAGGTGCAGCCCCAGCATTTT
CDR3 protein: CASSWDREVQPQHF

V gene: TRBV3-1/TRBV3-2
CDR3 length: 14
J gene: TRBJ1-6
D gene: .
clone size: .
CDR3 DNA: TGTGCCAGCAGCCAAGGGTTCGCACTCTCGCCCCTCCACTTT
CDR3 protein: CASSQGFALSPLHF

V gene: TRBV7-2
CDR3 length: 15
J gene: TRBJ1-5
D gene: .
clone size: few
CDR3 DNA: TGTGCCAGCAGCTTAGCAAGCAGGGCCAATCAGCCCCAGCATTTT
CDR3 protein: CASSLASRANQPQHF

V gene: TRBV6-6
CDR3 length: 16
J gene: TRBJ1-6
D gene: .
clone size: .
CDR3 DNA: TGTGCCAGCAGTTACTCATACAGTCAATATAATTCACCCCTCCACTTT
CDR3 protein: CASSYSYSQYNSPLHF

V gene: TRBV10-3
CDR3 length: 15
J gene: TRBJ1-1
D gene: .
clone size: .
CDR3 DNA: TGTGCCATCAGTGAGTCGAAGGGAGTGGGAACTGAAGCTTTCTTT
CDR3 protein: CAISESKGVGTEAFF

V gene: TRBV25-1
CDR3 length: 17
J gene: TRBJ1-5
D gene: TRBD1
clone size: .
CDR3 DNA: TGTGCCAGCAGTGAGTCCTCGGGACAGGGTGGCAATCAGCCCCAGCATTTT
CDR3 protein: CASSESSGQGGNQPQHF

V gene: TRBV5-1
CDR3 length: 15
J gene: TRBJ1-3
D gene: TRBD1
clone size: .
CDR3 DNA: TGCGCCAGCAGCTTAACAGGGGGAAGGGGAAACACCATATATTTT
CDR3 protein: CASSLTGGRGNTIYF

V gene: TRBV6-6
CDR3 length: 16
J gene: TRBJ2-6
D gene: .
clone size: .
CDR3 DNA: TGTGCCAGCAGTTACGTTCGGGGTGCTGGGGCCAACGTCCTGACTTTC
CDR3 protein: CASSYVRGAGANVLTF

V gene: TRBV28
CDR3 length: 13
J gene: TRBJ2-2
D gene: .
clone size: few
CDR3 DNA: TGTGCCAGCAGGGCCACAGGGACCGGGGAGCTGTTTTTT
CDR3 protein: CASRATGTGELFF

V gene: TRBV27
CDR3 length: 20
J gene: TRBJ2-1
D gene: TRBD2
clone size: .
CDR3 DNA: TGTGCCAGCAGTTTATATGGGACTAGCGGGGGTCCCCCCTCCTACAATGAGCAGTTCTTC
CDR3 protein: CASSLYGTSGGPPSYNEQFF

V gene: TRBV28
CDR3 length: 17
J gene: TRBJ1-2
D gene: TRBD1
clone size: .
CDR3 DNA: TGTGCCAGCAGTCTCCTGGACAGGTCTGGTTATGACTATGGCTACACCTTC
CDR3 protein: CASSLLDRSGYDYGYTF

V gene: TRBV27
CDR3 length: 16
J gene: TRBJ2-1
D gene: TRBD2
clone size: .
CDR3 DNA: TGTGCCAGCAGATCTCTTAGCGGGGCGACCTACAATGAGCAGTTCTTC
CDR3 protein: CASRSLSGATYNEQFF

V gene: TRBV28
CDR3 length: 14
J gene: TRBJ1-6
D gene: .
clone size: .
CDR3 DNA: TGTGCCAGCAATCCATCTCCCCACTATTCACCCCTCCACTTT
CDR3 protein: CASNPSPHYSPLHF

V gene: TRBV7-6
CDR3 length: 17
J gene: TRBJ2-1
D gene: TRBD2
clone size: .
CDR3 DNA: TGTGCCAGCAGCCCCGGATTCGGGACTAGCGGGGGGAATGAGCAGTTCTTC
CDR3 protein: CASSPGFGTSGGNEQFF

V gene: TRBV5-1
CDR3 length: 14
J gene: TRBJ1-2
D gene: .
clone size: .
CDR3 DNA: TGCGCCAGCAGCTTGGATGGGACATTCTATGGCTACACCTTC
CDR3 protein: CASSLDGTFYGYTF

V gene: TRBV6-5
CDR3 length: 13
J gene: TRBJ2-5
D gene: .
clone size: .
CDR3 DNA: TGTGCCATGTCAGGGTCGGGAGTCGAGACCCAGTACTTC
CDR3 protein: CAMSGSGVETQYF

V gene: TRBV3-1/TRBV3-2
CDR3 length: 16
J gene: TRBJ1-1
D gene: TRBD1
clone size: .
CDR3 DNA: TGTGCCAGCAGCCTCCGTTGGACAGGGATGAACACTGAAGCTTTCTTT
CDR3 protein: CASSLRWTGMNTEAFF

V gene: TRBV9
CDR3 length: 15
J gene: TRBJ2-2
D gene: .
clone size: once
CDR3 DNA: TGTGCCAGCAGCGCACAGGGTACGATCATCGGGGAGCTGTTTTTT
CDR3 protein: CASSAQGTIIGELFF

V gene: TRBV19
CDR3 length: 12
J gene: TRBJ2-7
D gene: .
clone size: .
CDR3 DNA: TGTGCCAGTAGTATTGGTGGGGCCGAGCAGTACTTC
CDR3 protein: CASSIGGAEQYF

V gene: TRBV5-1
CDR3 length: 14
J gene: TRBJ2-1
D gene: TRBD2
clone size: .
CDR3 DNA: TGCGCCCGCAGCGGCGGGGGGGCCTACAATGAGCAGTTCTTC
CDR3 protein: CARSGGGAYNEQFF

V gene: TRBV5-1
CDR3 length: 15
J gene: TRBJ2-2
D gene: .
clone size: .
CDR3 DNA: TGCGCCAGCAGCTTGGGGCCCCAGGGGCACGGGGAGCTGTTTTTT
CDR3 protein: CASSLGPQGHGELFF

V gene: TRBV7-9
CDR3 length: 17
J gene: TRBJ1-1
D gene: .
clone size: .
CDR3 DNA: TGTGCCAGCACCCGCGGGGGAGGGGGATCAAAGGTCACTGAAGCTTTCTTT
CDR3 protein: CASTRGGGGSKVTEAFF

V gene: TRBV5-1
CDR3 length: 12
J gene: TRBJ1-2
D gene: .
clone size: .
CDR3 DNA: TGCGCCAGCAGCCCTGGGAGGGGTGGCTACACCTTC
CDR3 protein: CASSPGRGGYTF